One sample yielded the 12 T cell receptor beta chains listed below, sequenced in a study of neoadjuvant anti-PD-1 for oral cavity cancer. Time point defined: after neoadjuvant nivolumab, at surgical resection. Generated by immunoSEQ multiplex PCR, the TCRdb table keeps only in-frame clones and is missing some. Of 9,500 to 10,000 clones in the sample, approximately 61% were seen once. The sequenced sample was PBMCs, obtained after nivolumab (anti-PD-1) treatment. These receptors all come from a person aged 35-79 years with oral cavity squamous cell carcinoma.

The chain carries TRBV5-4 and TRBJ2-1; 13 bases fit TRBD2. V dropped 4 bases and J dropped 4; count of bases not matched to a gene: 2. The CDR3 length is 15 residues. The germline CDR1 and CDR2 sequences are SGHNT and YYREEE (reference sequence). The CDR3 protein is CASSPGLAGYNEQFF. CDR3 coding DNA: TGTGCCAGCAGCCCGGGACTAGCGGGGTACAATGAGCAGTTCTTC.

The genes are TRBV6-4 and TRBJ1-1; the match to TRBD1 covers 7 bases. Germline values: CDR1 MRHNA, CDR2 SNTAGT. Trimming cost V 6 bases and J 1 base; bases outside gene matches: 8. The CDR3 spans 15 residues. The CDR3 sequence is CASRKTGQTNTEAFF. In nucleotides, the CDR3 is TGTGCCAGCAGGAAGACGGGACAGACGAACACTGAAGCTTTCTTT.

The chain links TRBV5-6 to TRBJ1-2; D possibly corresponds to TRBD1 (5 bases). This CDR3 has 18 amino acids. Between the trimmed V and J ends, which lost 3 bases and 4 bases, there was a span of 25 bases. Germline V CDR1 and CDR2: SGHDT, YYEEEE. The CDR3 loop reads CASSSTVNEVGSGYGYTF. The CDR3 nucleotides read TGTGCCAGCAGCTCGACAGTCAACGAGGTCGGAAGCGGCTATGGCTACACCTTC. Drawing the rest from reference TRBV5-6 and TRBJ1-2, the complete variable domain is DAGVTQSPTHLIKTRGQQVTLRCSPKSGHDTVSWYQQALGQGPQFIFQYYEEEERQRGNFPDRFSGHQFPNYSSELNVNALLLGDSALYLCASSSTVNEVGSGYGYTFGSGTRLTVV.

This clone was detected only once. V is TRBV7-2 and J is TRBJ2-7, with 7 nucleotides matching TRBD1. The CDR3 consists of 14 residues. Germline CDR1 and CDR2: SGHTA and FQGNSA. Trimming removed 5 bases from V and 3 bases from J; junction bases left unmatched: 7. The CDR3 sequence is CASSHSDRSYEQYF. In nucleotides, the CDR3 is TGTGCCAGCAGCCATTCGGACAGGAGCTACGAGCAGTACTTC.

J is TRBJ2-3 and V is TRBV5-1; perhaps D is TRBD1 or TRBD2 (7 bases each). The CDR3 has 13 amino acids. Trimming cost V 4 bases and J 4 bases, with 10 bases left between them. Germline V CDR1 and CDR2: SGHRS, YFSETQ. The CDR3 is CASSQGGPDTQYF. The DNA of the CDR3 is TGCGCCAGCAGCCAGGGGGGGCCAGATACGCAGTATTTT.

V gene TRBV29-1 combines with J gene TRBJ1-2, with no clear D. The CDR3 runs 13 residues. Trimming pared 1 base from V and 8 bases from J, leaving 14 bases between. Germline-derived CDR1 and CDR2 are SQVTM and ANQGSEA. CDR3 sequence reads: CSVEAGGIPGYTF. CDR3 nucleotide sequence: TGCAGCGTTGAAGCGGGCGGGATCCCAGGCTACACCTTC.

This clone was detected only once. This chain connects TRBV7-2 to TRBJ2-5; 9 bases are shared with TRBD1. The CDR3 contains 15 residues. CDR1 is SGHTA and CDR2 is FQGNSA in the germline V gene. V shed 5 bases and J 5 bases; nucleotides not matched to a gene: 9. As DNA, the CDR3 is TGTGCCAGCAGCGTGACACAGGGGGCATGGGAGACCCAGTACTTC. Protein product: CASSVTQGAWETQYF.

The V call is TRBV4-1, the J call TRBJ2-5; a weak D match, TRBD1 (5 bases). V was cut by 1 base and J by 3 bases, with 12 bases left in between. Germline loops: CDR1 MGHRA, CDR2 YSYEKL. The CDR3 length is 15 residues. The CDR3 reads CASSQGQTQEETQYF. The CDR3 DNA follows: TGCGCCAGCAGCCAAGGACAGACACAAGAAGAGACCCAGTACTTC.

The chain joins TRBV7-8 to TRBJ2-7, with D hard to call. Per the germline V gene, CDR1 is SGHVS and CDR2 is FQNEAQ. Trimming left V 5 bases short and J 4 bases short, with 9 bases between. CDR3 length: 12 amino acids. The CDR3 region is CASSVQDYEQYF. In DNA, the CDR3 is TGTGCCAGCAGCGTGCAAGATTACGAGCAGTACTTC. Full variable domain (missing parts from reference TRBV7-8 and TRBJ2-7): GAGVSQSPRYKVAKRGQDVALRCDPISGHVSLFWYQQALGQGPEFLTYFQNEAQLDKSGLPSDRFFAERPEGSVSTLKIQRTQQEDSAVYLCASSVQDYEQYFGPGTRLTVT.

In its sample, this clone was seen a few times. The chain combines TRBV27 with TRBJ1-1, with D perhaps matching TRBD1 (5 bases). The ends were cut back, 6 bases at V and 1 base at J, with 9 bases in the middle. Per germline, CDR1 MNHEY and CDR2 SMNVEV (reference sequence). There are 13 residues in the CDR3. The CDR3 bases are TGTGCCAGCAGAACAACAGGGAACACTGAAGCTTTCTTT. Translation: CASRTTGNTEAFF.

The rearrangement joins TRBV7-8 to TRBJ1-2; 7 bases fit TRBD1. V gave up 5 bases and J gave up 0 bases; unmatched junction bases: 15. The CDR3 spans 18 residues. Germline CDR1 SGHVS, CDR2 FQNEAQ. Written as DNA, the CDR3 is TGTGCCAGCAGCCCCCGAGGCGCAGGGGGATCTCCTAACTATGGCTACACCTTC. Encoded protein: CASSPRGAGGSPNYGYTF.

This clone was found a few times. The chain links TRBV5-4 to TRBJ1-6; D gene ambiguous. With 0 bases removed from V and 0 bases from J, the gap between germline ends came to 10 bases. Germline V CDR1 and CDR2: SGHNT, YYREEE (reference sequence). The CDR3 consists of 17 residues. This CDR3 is CASSLANWDSYNSPLHF. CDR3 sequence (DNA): TGTGCCAGCAGCTTGGCCAATTGGGACTCCTATAATTCACCCCTCCACTTT. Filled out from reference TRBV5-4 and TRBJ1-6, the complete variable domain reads ETGVTQSPTHLIKTRGQQVTLRCSSQSGHNTVSWYQQALGQGPQFIFQYYREEENGRGNFPPRFSGLQFPNYSSELNVNALELDDSALYLCASSLANWDSYNSPLHFGNGTRLTVT.